A selection of T cell receptor beta chains follows, all from one sample in a study of identical twins. A single record per CDR3 protein comes from TCRdb applying MiXCR to the 5' RACE reads. Of some 1,700,000 distinct CDR3 sequences listed, less than 40% are singletons. Sequenced material: cord blood. Source of these receptors: a newborn girl in good health. The CDR3 runs from the conserved cysteine through the conserved F or W. The D gene is left open where the match is weak. The size entry is marked missing in some rows and otherwise reads once, few, many or a size class.

abundance	v_gene	j_gene	len	d_gene	CDR3aa	CDR3nt
few	TRBV20-1	TRBJ2-7	13	TRBD2	CSAPLAGAHEQYF	TGCAGTGCCCCACTAGCGGGAGCCCACGAGCAGTACTTC
few	TRBV21-1	TRBJ1-1	14	NA	CASSYRSMNTEAFF	TGTGCCAGCAGCTACAGGAGTATGAACACTGAAGCTTTCTTT
NA	TRBV10-3	TRBJ2-2	17	NA	CAISELRTSFNTGELFF	TGTGCCATCAGTGAGCTACGGACTTCCTTTAACACCGGGGAGCTGTTTTTT
many	TRBV20-1	TRBJ2-7	11	TRBD1	CSARTGGEQYF	TGCAGTGCTAGGACAGGGGGCGAGCAGTACTTC
once	TRBV6-1	TRBJ1-1	15	TRBD1	CASSDRGFMNTEAFF	TGTGCCAGCAGTGACAGGGGGTTCATGAACACTGAAGCTTTCTTT
few	TRBV6-5	TRBJ2-5	16	NA	CASSYRTGRVGQTQYF	TGTGCCAGCAGTTACAGGACAGGGAGGGTTGGGCAGACCCAGTACTTC
NA	TRBV4-1	TRBJ2-3	17	TRBD2	CASSQIGLAGLTDTQYF	TGCGCCAGCAGCCAGATTGGACTAGCGGGGTTGACAGATACGCAGTATTTT
few	TRBV18	TRBJ1-2	20	TRBD1	CASSPPGPKIAGTVNYGYTF	TGTGCCAGCTCACCACCGGGCCCGAAGATCGCCGGGACAGTCAACTATGGCTACACCTTC
NA	TRBV11-1	TRBJ1-2	15	TRBD1	CASSLGYDRAYGYTF	TGTGCCAGCAGCTTAGGATACGACAGGGCCTATGGCTACACCTTC
NA	TRBV27	TRBJ2-5	14	NA	CASSPLQGWETQYF	TGTGCCAGCAGCCCACTTCAGGGTTGGGAGACCCAGTACTTC
few	TRBV19	TRBJ2-3	14	NA	CASTPWGETDTQYF	TGTGCCAGTACCCCCTGGGGTGAAACAGATACGCAGTATTTT
few	TRBV25-1	TRBJ1-6	14	NA	CASSTDSLNSPLHF	TGTGCCAGCAGTACGGACAGCCTAAATTCACCCCTCCACTTT
many	TRBV20-1	TRBJ2-7	14	TRBD2	CSARGLVISYEQYF	TGCAGTGCTAGGGGACTAGTGATCTCCTACGAGCAGTACTTC
NA	TRBV10-1	TRBJ2-4	15	TRBD2	CASSDPWTSQNIQYF	TGCGCCAGCAGTGACCCATGGACTAGTCAAAACATTCAGTACTTC
NA	TRBV5-1	TRBJ2-3	14	NA	CASSTRVGADTQYF	TGCGCCAGCAGCACCAGGGTGGGGGCAGATACGCAGTATTTT
few	TRBV7-2	TRBJ1-1	11	TRBD1	CASSLEGAAFF	TGTGCCAGCAGCTTAGAGGGGGCAGCTTTCTTT
NA	TRBV7-2	TRBJ2-5	19	TRBD1	CASSSPWVLGQGAEETQYF	TGTGCCAGCAGCTCACCATGGGTTCTAGGACAGGGGGCAGAAGAGACCCAGTACTTC
few	TRBV7-2	TRBJ1-1	16	TRBD1	CASSTTSGTGATEAFF	TGTGCCAGCAGCACTACATCCGGGACAGGGGCCACTGAAGCTTTCTTT
many	TRBV25-1	TRBJ2-7	14	TRBD1	CASSGRDRAYEQYF	TGTGCCAGCAGTGGGAGGGACAGGGCCTACGAGCAGTACTTC
NA	TRBV25-1	TRBJ2-3	17	NA	CASSESVLAEYTDTQYF	TGTGCCAGCAGTGAATCCGTCCTCGCGGAGTACACAGATACGCAGTATTTT
NA	TRBV12-3/TRBV12-4	TRBJ2-3	16	TRBD2	CASSAILAGGADTQYF	TGTGCCAGCAGTGCCATACTAGCGGGGGGGGCAGATACGCAGTATTTT
NA	TRBV20-1	TRBJ2-7	14	NA	CSARPGDSAYEQYF	TGCAGTGCTAGGCCCGGGGACTCCGCCTACGAGCAGTACTTC
few	TRBV28	TRBJ2-3	14	TRBD2	CASSFWTSGRVPYF	TGTGCCAGCAGTTTTTGGACTAGCGGGAGGGTACCGTATTTT
many	TRBV5-1	TRBJ1-2	13	NA	CASSLSLEIGYTF	TGCGCCAGCAGCTTGTCTTTGGAAATTGGCTACACCTTC
NA	TRBV12-5	TRBJ1-2	13	NA	CASGLVGDYGYTF	TGTGCTAGTGGTTTGGTAGGGGATTATGGCTACACCTTC
NA	TRBV12-3/TRBV12-4	TRBJ2-5	16	NA	CASGDGAGARTETQYF	TGTGCCAGCGGGGACGGCGCCGGGGCGCGGACAGAGACCCAGTACTTC
NA	TRBV18	TRBJ2-7	13	NA	CASSPASPYEQYF	TGTGCCAGCTCACCAGCCTCACCCTACGAGCAGTACTTC
NA	TRBV4-1	TRBJ2-5	15	NA	CASSQLSGSTETQYF	TGCGCCAGCAGCCAGCTCTCCGGGAGCACGGAGACCCAGTACTTC
once	TRBV13	TRBJ2-1	13	NA	CATSLSGSNEQFF	TGTGCCACCAGCTTATCCGGGAGTAATGAGCAGTTCTTC
few	TRBV2	TRBJ2-7	18	TRBD1	CASSFRIGQASSSYEQYF	TGTGCCAGCAGTTTTCGGATAGGACAGGCTTCGAGCTCCTACGAGCAGTACTTC
few	TRBV29-1	TRBJ2-3	15	NA	CSVEDPREDRYTQYF	TGCAGCGTTGAGGACCCCCGGGAAGACAGGTATACGCAGTATTTT
NA	TRBV6-5	TRBJ1-5	14	NA	CASNCREDNQPQHF	TGTGCCAGCAACTGCAGGGAGGATAATCAGCCCCAGCATTTT
few	TRBV4-2	TRBJ2-5	15	NA	CASSQVLGGQETQYF	TGTGCCAGCAGCCAAGTTCTCGGAGGCCAAGAGACCCAGTACTTC
NA	TRBV10-3	TRBJ2-3	14	TRBD2	CARSERGGRDTQYF	TGTGCCAGATCTGAGCGGGGGGGCAGGGATACGCAGTATTTT
NA	TRBV29-1	TRBJ2-1	14	TRBD2	CSVGGRLKSDEQFF	TGCAGCGTGGGAGGGCGCTTGAAAAGCGATGAGCAGTTCTTC
NA	TRBV11-2	TRBJ2-7	13	TRBD2	CASSLYGGSEQYF	TGTGCCAGCAGCTTATATGGCGGGAGCGAGCAGTACTTC
NA	TRBV4-2	TRBJ2-3	15	TRBD1	CASSQAGQGSDTQYF	TGTGCCAGCAGCCAAGCGGGACAGGGCTCAGATACGCAGTATTTT
few	TRBV7-9	TRBJ2-6	19	NA	CASSSMAARSFPGANVLTF	TGTGCCAGCAGCTCCATGGCAGCCCGCTCTTTCCCTGGGGCCAACGTCCTGACTTTC
few	TRBV5-1	TRBJ2-3	18	NA	CASSPRYRGPTSTDTQYF	TGCGCCAGCAGCCCACGCTACCGGGGGCCCACTAGCACAGATACGCAGTATTTT
few	TRBV10-3	TRBJ2-3	16	TRBD2	CAISESWTSPPDTQYF	TGTGCCATCAGTGAGTCATGGACTAGTCCCCCAGATACGCAGTATTTT
NA	TRBV25-1	TRBJ2-5	16	NA	CASSESPGVPYNEQYF	TGTGCCAGCAGTGAATCCCCGGGAGTACCCTACAATGAGCAGTACTTC
NA	TRBV20-1	TRBJ1-3	14	TRBD1	CSARQGPRGNTIYF	TGCAGTGCAAGACAGGGCCCGAGGGGAAACACCATATATTTT
few	TRBV6-5	TRBJ2-5	15	TRBD2	CASSYRGTSAETQYF	TGTGCCAGCAGTTACCGAGGTACTAGCGCGGAGACCCAGTACTTC